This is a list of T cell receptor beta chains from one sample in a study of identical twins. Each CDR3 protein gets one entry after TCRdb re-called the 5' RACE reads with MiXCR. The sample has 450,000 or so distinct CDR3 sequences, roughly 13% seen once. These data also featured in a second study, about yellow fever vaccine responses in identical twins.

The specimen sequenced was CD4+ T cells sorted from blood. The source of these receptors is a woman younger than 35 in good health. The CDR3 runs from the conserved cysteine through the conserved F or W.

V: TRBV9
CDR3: CASSVDLGDWTTTYEQYF

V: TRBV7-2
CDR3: CASSLIRGAPGEQYF

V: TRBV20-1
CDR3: CSQLAGGNNEQFF

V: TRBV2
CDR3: CASSTGRGQGGQPQHF

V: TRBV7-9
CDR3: CASGTWTGGFTDTQYF

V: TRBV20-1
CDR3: CSATVSSGANILTF

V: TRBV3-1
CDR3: CASSQEYGNLSTDTQYF

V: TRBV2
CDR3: CASRRASGANVLTF

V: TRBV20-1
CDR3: CSARDSMMGQNTGELFF

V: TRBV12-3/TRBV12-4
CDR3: CAISFGRGGPSSYNEQFF

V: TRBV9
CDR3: CASSPRTGRLGEQYF

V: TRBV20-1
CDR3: CSADPQEWRETQYF

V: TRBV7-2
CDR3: CASSQTGTGEKLFF

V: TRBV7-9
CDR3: CASRSTGLQETQYF

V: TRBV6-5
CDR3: CASSYSKGAGNSPLHF

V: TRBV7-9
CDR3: CASWTDSSYNEQFF

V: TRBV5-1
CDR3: CASSHGGSSGNTIYF

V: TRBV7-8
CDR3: CASRLRDNQPQHF

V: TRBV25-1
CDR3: CASSEYGTGNTEAFF

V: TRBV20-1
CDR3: CSAERQSRHTDTQYF

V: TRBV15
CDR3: CATSRDVGGTGELFF

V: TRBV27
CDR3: CASRSGLLGYTF

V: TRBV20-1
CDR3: CSAVGQGYYNEQFF

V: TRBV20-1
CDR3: CSAVPGGAKANEQFF

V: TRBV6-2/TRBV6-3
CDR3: CASSYRGGNTIYF

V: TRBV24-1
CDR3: CATSDMGGYDSYNEQFF

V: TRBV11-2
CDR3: CASSSIEGSGANVLTF

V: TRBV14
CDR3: CASSPTTGGGSPLHF

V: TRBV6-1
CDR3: CASRASGTGVPDTQYF

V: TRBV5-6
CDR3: CASSARQGVSTEAFF

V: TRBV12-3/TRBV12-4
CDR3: CASSLKRGAHNEQFF

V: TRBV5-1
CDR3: CASSLVRQGSTEAFF

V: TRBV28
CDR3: CASTLLGLYNEQFF

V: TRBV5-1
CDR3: CASSLAGSTRFSYEQYF

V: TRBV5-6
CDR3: CASSLGHPQETQYF

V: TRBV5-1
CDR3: CASSLGQGPGTQYF

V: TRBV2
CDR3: CASSGLYDNEQFF

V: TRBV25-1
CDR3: CASSGTTSDERYF

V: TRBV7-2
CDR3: CASSLFTVGESNTEAFF

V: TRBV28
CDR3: CASRPPSGQGAYEQYF

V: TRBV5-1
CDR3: CASSPKTSFIETQYF

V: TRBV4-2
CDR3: CASSQDRQGQITDTQYF

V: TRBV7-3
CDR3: CASSPIGGRAFF

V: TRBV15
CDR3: CATSRVGTSGIGELFF

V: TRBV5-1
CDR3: CASSPRGSSDNEQFF

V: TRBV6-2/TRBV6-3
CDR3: CASSYSAGGAVANEQFF

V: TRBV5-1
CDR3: CASAFTPESVKNIQYF

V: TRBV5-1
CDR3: CASSFLDGQRETQYF